The T cell receptor (beta chain) under discussion was sequenced for a study of blood T cell repertoires in COVID-19. Here immunoSEQ multiplex PCR was the method, and the copy in TCRdb shows in-frame clones only, minus some. The table records roughly 160,000 clones, 80% to 90% of them present only once. Germline V gene sequence: CDR1 SQVTM, CDR2 ANQGSEA. The V gene lost 3 bases and the J gene lost 1 base, with 15 bases spanning the gap. The CDR3 contains 15 residues. Followed over time, Seattle patients had been enrolled while infection was active. Sample: peripheral blood. This receptor was obtained from a woman between 45 and 60 years old with COVID-19, enrolled during active disease. The chain is built from TRBV29-1 and TRBJ1-1; TRBD1 might be the D (6 bases). The CDR3 protein is CSVEGAGWGNTEAFF. For the CDR3, the DNA is TGCAGCGTTGAGGGGGCAGGGTGGGGGAACACTGAAGCTTTCTTT.